Each of the 15 T cell receptor beta chains below was sequenced from the same sample in a study of spatial heterogeneity in lung cancer. General study findings and limits: One measure, the expanded intratumoral alpha and beta TCR count, tracked tumor mutation counts.

The antigens these receptors bind are not known. Time point given: sample taken at primary tumor resection. TCRdb used MiXCR to reprocess the 5' RACE reads, holding one entry per CDR3 protein. Here the sample spans 12,000 or so distinct CDR3 sequences, roughly 5.5% being singletons. The sample was lung tumor tissue, taken at surgery. The receptors were sampled from a male donor with early-stage non-small cell lung cancer.

In this sample, this clonotype turned up many times. This rearrangement joins TRBV20-1 to TRBJ2-2; 8 bases fit TRBD2. The trim removed 3 bases at V and 3 bases at J, leaving 6 bases unmatched. Germline values: CDR1 DFQATT, CDR2 SNEGSKA (reference sequence). There are 15 residues in the CDR3. The CDR3 loop is CSASSGGADTGELFF. CDR3 nucleotide sequence: TGCAGTGCTAGTTCCGGGGGGGCGGACACCGGGGAGCTGTTTTTT.

This clonotype was recorded at least ten times. V usage is TRBV4-2 and J usage is TRBJ1-5; D gene uncertain. Germline V lookup: CDR1 LGHNA, CDR2 YNFKEQ. This CDR3 comprises 13 residues. V gave up 4 bases and J gave up 3 bases, with 7 bases separating them. As DNA, the CDR3 is TGTGCCAGCAGCCTGGGAAACAATCAGCCCCAGCATTTT. Amino acid sequence: CASSLGNNQPQHF.

This clonotype was recorded many times. The chain combines TRBV7-8 with TRBJ1-2; no clear D gene. The V gene lost 5 bases and the J gene lost 2 bases, with 12 bases spanning the gap. CDR1 and CDR2 from the germline V gene are SGHVS and FQNEAQ. This CDR3 spans 14 amino acids. The CDR3 is CASSLTQQNYGYTF. CDR3 DNA: TGTGCCAGCAGCCTTACCCAGCAGAACTATGGCTACACCTTC.

The sample holds many counts of this clonotype. The chain combines TRBV7-8 with TRBJ1-2; D is unresolved. CDR3 length equals 16 residues. Germline values: CDR1 SGHVS, CDR2 FQNEAQ. V lost 2 bases and J 4 bases, leaving 17 bases between the germline ends. As DNA, the CDR3 is TGTGCCAGCAGCTTATTACTCGGACCGATCGTCTATGGCTACACCTTC. Amino acid sequence: CASSLLLGPIVYGYTF. The whole variable domain, filled in from reference TRBV7-8 and TRBJ1-2, reads GAGVSQSPRYKVAKRGQDVALRCDPISGHVSLFWYQQALGQGPEFLTYFQNEAQLDKSGLPSDRFFAERPEGSVSTLKIQRTQQEDSAVYLCASSLLLGPIVYGYTFGSGTRLTVV.

As to this clonotype: Being one base from a much bigger clone, this may be a read error. This chain connects TRBV7-9 to TRBJ2-7; TRBD1 agrees at 7 bases. The CDR3 runs to 14 residues. The germline V gene encodes CDR1 SEHNR and CDR2 FQNEAQ (reference sequence). The ends lost 5 bases at V and 4 bases at J; junction bases unmatched: 8. The CDR3 DNA sequence: TGTGCCAGCAGCACCCTGGGACAGAGATACGAGCAGTACTTC. This sequence encodes CASSTLGQRYEQYF.

Many counts were recorded for this clonotype. This sequence joins TRBV7-8 and TRBJ2-3, with D uncertain. Germline lookup yields CDR1 SGHVS and CDR2 FQNEAQ. CDR3 size: 15 residues. Trimming cost V 4 bases and J 7 bases, with 18 bases left between them. The CDR3 nucleotides are TGTGCCAGCAGCTCAAAAACCGCCTTTATGAATACGCAGTATTTT. Translation gives CASSSKTAFMNTQYF.

This clonotype occurred many times. The chain recombines TRBV5-5 with TRBJ2-5; D might be TRBD1 (8 bases). This CDR3 is built from 14 residues. CDR1 and CDR2 (germline): SGHKS, YYEKEE (reference sequence). Trimming cost V 4 bases and J 5 bases, with 15 bases left between them. The CDR3 DNA follows: TGTGCCAGCAGCCTACAGGGGGGGAAGGAGACCCAGTACTTC. The encoded protein is CASSLQGGKETQYF.

This clonotype was counted at least ten times. This sequence joins TRBV12-3 or TRBV12-4 and TRBJ2-6; D ambiguous. This CDR3 has 14 amino acids. V gave up 5 bases and J gave up 1 base, with 6 bases separating them. CDR3 residues: CASSPLSGANVLTF. The CDR3 bases are TGTGCCAGCAGTCCGTTATCTGGGGCCAACGTCCTGACTTTC.

For the CDR3, the DNA is TGCAGTGCCTGTGATATAGGGTGGGGGAGCTCCTACAATGAGCAGTTCTTC. As protein: CSACDIGWGSSYNEQFF. The chain combines TRBV20-1 with TRBJ2-1; D possibly matches TRBD1 or TRBD2 (5 bases each). V was shortened by 6 bases and J by 0 bases, with 21 bases between the two germline ends. Germline CDR1 and CDR2: DFQATT and SNEGSKA (reference sequence). The CDR3 runs 17 residues.

This clonotype is categorized as medium-sized (0.01 to 0.1%). The V gene is TRBV25-1, the J gene TRBJ2-7; D gene ambiguous. Trimming pared 2 bases from V and 3 bases from J, leaving 14 bases between. Germline V gene sequence: CDR1 MGHDK, CDR2 SYGVNS. The CDR3 runs to 15 residues. The CDR3 DNA reads TGTGCCAGCAGTGAAAGTGACGCGGACGGCTACGAGCAGTACTTC. Translation gives CASSESDADGYEQYF.

This clonotype was counted at least ten times. This chain uses TRBV4-1 with TRBJ2-7, with 9 bases that match TRBD1. The length of the CDR3 is 17 residues. Germline V lookup: CDR1 MGHRA, CDR2 YSYEKL. The junction had 11 bases not matched to a gene; V was cut back by 4 bases and J by 1 base. CDR3 loop: CASSLSPPTGGSYEQYF. CDR3 nucleotides: TGCGCCAGCAGCCTCTCCCCCCCGACAGGGGGTTCCTACGAGCAGTACTTC.

This clonotype was observed at least ten times. The chain couples TRBV18 to TRBJ2-7; a possible D gene is TRBD1 (6 bases). V lost 2 bases to trimming and J lost 3 bases, with 11 bases between them. The V gene's germline CDR1 is KGHSH and CDR2 LQKENI. This CDR3 is 14 amino acids long. The CDR3 coding sequence is TGTGCCAGCTCACCATCCCCGGACAGCTACGAGCAGTACTTC. Its protein is CASSPSPDSYEQYF.

This clonotype was counted a few times. The chain employs TRBV10-3 and TRBJ2-7, with D perhaps TRBD1 or TRBD2 (5 bases each). V gave up 3 bases and J gave up 2 bases, with 14 bases separating them. From germline, CDR1 is ENHRY and CDR2 SYGVKD. The CDR3 runs to 15 residues. Written as DNA, the CDR3 is TGTGCCATCAGTGAAGGTTCCGGGGCTCCCTACGAGCAGTACTTC. The encoded protein is CAISEGSGAPYEQYF.

This clonotype occurred many times. The chain is built from TRBV5-1 and TRBJ2-5, with 14 positions matching TRBD2. The CDR3 runs 15 residues. J was trimmed by 2 bases and V by 7 bases; bases with no gene match: 4. Germline CDR1 and CDR2: SGHRS and YFSETQ. The CDR3 DNA reads as TGCGCCAGCTACGGACTAGCGGGGGGACAAGAGACCCAGTACTTC. The encoded protein is CASYGLAGGQETQYF.

This clonotype was observed a handful of times. This rearrangement joins TRBV5-5 to TRBJ1-1; D possibly corresponds to TRBD1 (6 bases). V was pared by 4 bases and J by 3 bases, with 13 bases between. The CDR3 contains 14 residues. CDR1 is SGHKS, CDR2 YYEKEE, per germline (reference sequence). Written as DNA, the CDR3 is TGTGCCAGCAGCCCGCCGGGGGCGGACACTGAAGCTTTCTTT. Translation gives CASSPPGADTEAFF.